The next 23 T cell receptor beta chains were all read from a single sample in a study of CD8+ T cells in alopecia areata (dated by TCRdb to 2016 to 2019). The sample's treatment or condition label is to be understood as: oral pan-JAK inhibitor, 5-10 mg twice daily. Libraries were made using the immunoSEQ multiplex PCR assay. RNA was extracted from all samples and reverse transcribed into cDNA, which served as template for TCR sequencing. The table was pulled from immuneACCESS by TCRdb, which kept in-frame rearrangements only. Such tables lose some clones; where checked, under half of the loss comes from unresolved V genes, and the rest has no known cause. The sample yields roughly 200,000 clones; more than 30% were counted once. The top ten hold around 0.48% of the sample. The material was CD4+ T cells sorted from blood, obtained around week 34, from a patient treated with tofacitinib. The receptors shown here come from a human donor with alopecia areata.

This clone was found once. The chain combines TRBV19 with TRBJ1-5; D remains unclear. Germline-derived CDR1 and CDR2 are LNHDA and SQIVND (reference sequence). The V end lost 0 bases, the J end lost 0 bases, and 15 bases lay between the germline ends. The CDR3 loop spans 18 amino acids. Here the CDR3 reads CASSIDGGKSHSNQPQHF. As DNA, the CDR3 is TGTGCCAGTAGTATAGATGGCGGGAAATCGCATAGCAATCAGCCCCAGCATTTT.

The rearrangement joins TRBV14 to TRBJ2-1, with 8 bases fitting TRBD2. V shed 4 bases, J shed 8 bases, and the junction held 7 bases outside the gene matches. The CDR3 is made up of 14 amino acids. Germline CDR1 SGHDN, CDR2 FVKESK. CDR3 region: CASSRLAGMYEQFF. CDR3 DNA: TGTGCCAGCAGCCGGTTAGCGGGAATGTATGAGCAGTTCTTC.

The rearrangement joins TRBV5-1 to TRBJ1-2; D not certain. The CDR3 spans 14 residues. Trimming removed 0 bases from V and 4 bases from J, with 10 bases in between. Germline V gene data show CDR1 as SGHRS and CDR2 as YFSETQ. The CDR3 DNA sequence: TGCGCCAGCAGCTTGGCGGGAGACTCCTATGGCTACACCTTC. Protein: CASSLAGDSYGYTF.

This clone has more than one count but fewer than ten. The rearrangement uses TRBV4-1 and TRBJ2-1; 8 nucleotides agree with TRBD1. With 0 bases clipped from V and 2 bases from J, the junction kept 6 bases outside the gene matches. Germline loops: CDR1 MGHRA, CDR2 YSYEKL. The length of the CDR3 is 17 residues. The CDR3 protein is CASSQDQNRGAYNEQFF. In DNA, the CDR3 is TGCGCCAGCAGCCAAGATCAGAACAGGGGGGCCTACAATGAGCAGTTCTTC.

There are a few counts of this clone. The genes are TRBV5-1 and TRBJ2-1; 7 bases are a match to TRBD2. This CDR3 region has 14 residues. The germline V gene has CDR1 SGHRS and CDR2 YFSETQ. The ends lost 7 bases at V and 8 bases at J; junction bases unmatched: 12. The CDR3 DNA reads TGCGCCAGCCGGCGCCCTCCGGGGAGGGATGAGCAGTTCTTC. Protein sequence: CASRRPPGRDEQFF.

This sequence joins TRBV7-3 and TRBJ1-1; TRBD1 matches 8 bases. CDR3 size: 14 residues. V gave up 4 bases and J gave up 1 base; unmatched junction bases: 2. Germline loops: CDR1 SGHTA, CDR2 FQGTGA. CDR3 residues: CASSYGQGNTEAFF. In nucleotides, the CDR3 is TGTGCCAGCAGCTACGGACAGGGGAACACTGAAGCTTTCTTT.

The chain has TRBV29-1 and TRBJ2-1, with TRBD2 identical over 8 bases. The CDR3 has 17 amino acids. CDR1 and CDR2 from the germline V gene are SQVTM and ANQGSEA. V was clipped by 3 bases and J by 0 bases; unmatched bases: 10. Here the CDR3 DNA reads TGCAGCGTTGAGGATGACCAAACTAGCGGCTCCTACAATGAGCAGTTCTTC. Amino acid sequence: CSVEDDQTSGSYNEQFF.

This chain uses TRBV7-9 with TRBJ2-3, with 7 bases lining up with TRBD1. Germline V gene sequence: CDR1 SEHNR, CDR2 FQNEAQ (reference sequence). Trimming took 2 bases from V and 2 from J; bases not matched to a gene: 4. This CDR3 comprises 15 residues. The CDR3 DNA is TGTGCCAGCAGCTTAAGGGACAGCTACACAGATACGCAGTATTTT. Amino acids: CASSLRDSYTDTQYF.

This clone was seen more than once but under ten times. The rearrangement uses TRBV18 and TRBJ2-4, with 9 bases fitting TRBD1. Germline lookup yields CDR1 KGHSH and CDR2 LQKENI. Trimming removed 3 bases from V and 7 bases from J; junction bases left unmatched: 4. This CDR3 spans 14 amino acids. The CDR3: CASSPGQGTNIQYF. The CDR3 region has the DNA TGTGCCAGCTCACCGGGACAGGGAACTAACATTCAGTACTTC.

This clone was found a few times. The chain has TRBV29-1 and TRBJ1-1, with D hard to call. This CDR3 comprises 13 residues. Germline loops: CDR1 SQVTM, CDR2 ANQGSEA. The V end was cut by 6 bases, the J end by 0 bases, with 11 bases between. The CDR3 nucleotides are TGCAGCGTAGCAGCCCTACTGAACACTGAAGCTTTCTTT. Translated, it gives CSVAALLNTEAFF. Based on the CDR3 plus reference TRBV29-1 and TRBJ1-1, the full variable domain is SAVISQKPSRDICQRGTSLTIQCQVDSQVTMMFWYRQQPGQSLTLIATANQGSEATYESGFVIDKFPISRPNLTFSTLTVSNMSPEDSSIYLCSVAALLNTEAFFGQGTRLTVV.

The rearrangement uses TRBV5-1 and TRBJ1-2; D uncertain. V lost 1 base and J 3 bases, leaving 13 bases between the germline ends. Germline assignment: CDR1 SGHRS and CDR2 YFSETQ. The CDR3 runs to 15 residues. CDR3 in DNA: TGCGCCAGCAGCTTGCGGGCGGGAGGAGACTATGGCTACACCTTC. It encodes CASSLRAGGDYGYTF.

The V gene is TRBV6-5, the J gene TRBJ1-1, with D tentatively TRBD1 (6 bases). Trimming took off 2 bases at V and 5 bases at J, with 12 bases between the two ends. Germline CDR1 reads MNHEY; CDR2 reads SVGAGI. This CDR3 has 14 amino acids. CDR3 protein: CASSYALQGTEAFF. Written as DNA, the CDR3 is TGTGCCAGCAGTTACGCGTTACAGGGAACTGAAGCTTTCTTT.

The chain carries TRBV6-1 and TRBJ2-1, with 10 bases aligning to TRBD2. This CDR3 is 14 amino acids long. CDR1 is MNHNS, CDR2 SASEGT, per germline. J lost 3 bases, V lost 6 bases, and 2 bases had no gene match. In DNA form, the CDR3 reads TGTGCCAGCAGAGTAGCGGGAGGCTACAATGAGCAGTTCTTC. The encoded protein is CASRVAGGYNEQFF.

The sample holds a few counts of this clone. This chain connects TRBV6-1 to TRBJ1-4, with a possible D match to TRBD1 (5 bases). This CDR3 region has 15 residues. Germline lookup yields CDR1 MNHNS and CDR2 SASEGT. V was clipped by 3 bases and J by 3 bases, with 11 bases between them. The CDR3 DNA reads TGTGCCAGCAGTGACACGACAGTCGCTAATGAAAAACTGTTTTTT. This sequence encodes CASSDTTVANEKLFF.

V and J are TRBV4-1 and TRBJ1-2; perhaps TRBD1 as D (5 bases). This CDR3 has 16 amino acids. Germline-derived CDR1 and CDR2 are MGHRA and YSYEKL. V was cut by 5 bases and J by 7 bases, with 23 bases left in between. CDR3 residues: CASSTHGGEERRGYTF. The CDR3 DNA is TGCGCCAGCAGCACACACGGGGGAGAAGAAAGGCGTGGCTACACCTTC.

This clone was seen a few times. The rearrangement uses TRBV29-1 and TRBJ2-5, with 9 positions matching TRBD2. This CDR3 is built from 13 residues. Germline V gene lookup returns CDR1 SQVTM and CDR2 ANQGSEA. The ends lost 5 bases at V and 3 bases at J; junction bases unmatched: 4. The CDR3, as DNA: TGCAGCGTTAGGACTAGCGCGAAAGAGACCCAGTACTTC. Protein sequence: CSVRTSAKETQYF.

This clone was seen a few times. CDR3 in DNA: TGCGCCAGCAGCACGGAAGGGTACTCCTACAATGAGCAGTTCTTC. Translation gives CASSTEGYSYNEQFF. The genes are TRBV5-1 and TRBJ2-1; D unclear. V shed 4 bases and J shed 0 bases, with 11 bases lying between them. This CDR3 is 15 amino acids long. Germline-derived CDR1 and CDR2 are SGHRS and YFSETQ.

This clone was observed a handful of times. The rearrangement links TRBV27 to TRBJ1-1; 8 positions agree with TRBD1. V shed 6 bases, J shed 4 bases, and the junction held 7 bases outside the gene matches. Germline CDR1 reads MNHEY; CDR2 reads SMNVEV (reference sequence). The CDR3 is made up of 14 amino acids. CDR3 protein: CASSGPGQVTEAFF. The CDR3 DNA follows: TGTGCCAGCAGCGGTCCGGGACAGGTCACTGAAGCTTTCTTT.

This clone was seen a handful of times. J is TRBJ2-7 and V is TRBV29-1; TRBD2 matches 13 bases. The J segment lost 7 bases and the V segment lost 4 bases, leaving 7 bases of the junction unmatched. The CDR3 has 14 amino acids. The V gene's germline CDR1 is SQVTM and CDR2 ANQGSEA. CDR3 DNA sequence: TGCAGCGTTGTGAGAGGACTAGCGGGAGATGAGCAGTACTTC. Encoded protein: CSVVRGLAGDEQYF.

This clone turned up a few times. The chain has TRBV7-8 and TRBJ2-6; TRBD1 might be the D (6 bases). There are 17 residues in the CDR3. The germline V gene has CDR1 SGHVS and CDR2 FQNEAQ. The V end was cut by 5 bases, the J end by 0 bases, with 14 bases between. Here the CDR3 reads CASSHSLRGSGANVLTF. For the CDR3, the DNA is TGTGCCAGCAGCCATTCTCTCAGGGGCTCTGGGGCCAACGTCCTGACTTTC.

The rearrangement links TRBV29-1 to TRBJ1-1; D call uncertain. This CDR3 has 15 residues. Germline V lookup: CDR1 SQVTM, CDR2 ANQGSEA. V lost 7 bases and J 4 bases, leaving 22 bases between the germline ends. CDR3 sequence reads: CSAEPFLGVSTEAFF. Written as DNA, the CDR3 is TGCAGCGCCGAACCATTCCTGGGCGTGAGCACTGAAGCTTTCTTT.

This clone has a handful of counts. CDR3 sequence reads: CAWNLDYYNEQFF. The CDR3 DNA reads as TGTGCCTGGAATTTGGACTACTACAATGAGCAGTTCTTC. The rearrangement links TRBV30 to TRBJ2-1, with D possibly matching TRBD2 (6 bases). Deletions cut 4 bases from V and 3 bases from J, with 10 bases between. CDR3 length: 13 residues. Germline CDR1 reads GTSNPN; CDR2 reads SVGIG (reference sequence).

V gene TRBV19 combines with J gene TRBJ2-4; a possible D gene is TRBD2 (6 bases). The CDR3 length is 15 residues. Germline loops: CDR1 LNHDA, CDR2 SQIVND (reference sequence). V lost 3 bases, J lost 0 bases, and 9 bases lay in between. The CDR3 spells CASSIRGIAKNIQYF. In DNA form, the CDR3 reads TGTGCCAGTAGTATCCGGGGGATAGCCAAAAACATTCAGTACTTC.